This TCR beta chain stems from a study of early T cells in non-severe SARS-CoV-2 infection. Study details: RNA in bulk from unsorted whole blood was sequenced, and chains were unpaired. Study-wide results and caveats: Clonotype matching in VDJdb favored anti-spike CD8 responses and did not capture private and CD4 specificities.

Per germline, CDR1 LNHDA and CDR2 SQIVND (reference sequence). The V end lost 6 bases, the J end lost 13 bases, and 19 bases lay between the germline ends. The CDR3 length is 14 residues. This clonotype has ten or more counts. Its antigen remains unidentified. TCRdb analysed the 5' RACE reads with MiXCR anew, one entry per CDR3 protein. The sample carries around 80,000 distinct CDR3 sequences, around 9.3% recorded once. The genes are TRBV19 and TRBJ1-6; D is unclear. Sequencing was performed on whole blood, taken at baseline. This sequence originates from an adult who was a healthcare worker with PCR-confirmed SARS-CoV-2 infection or an uninfected control (not recorded which). The CDR3 bases are TGTGCCAGTAGCCCCCAAGACGCCACCGGGCCCCTCCACTTT. Translating gives CASSPQDATGPLHF.